This T cell receptor (beta chain) is drawn from a study of vaccination and CD4 T cells after COVID-19. Study-level results: Convalescent patients displayed spike mono-reactivity in 304 of 307 vaccine-specific clones.

Treatment specified: roughly 10-day PBMC culture with coronavirus spike peptide pools or control peptides (ViraFEST assay). The length of the CDR3 is 15 residues. Germline CDR1 and CDR2: SGHTA and FQGTGA. With 4 bases removed from V and 4 bases from J, the gap between germline ends came to 16 bases. The Oncomine TCR Beta short-read assay was applied to DNA of cultured CD4+ T cells. MiXCR was run by TCRdb on the PCR reads, yielding one entry per CDR3 protein. Of fewer than 15,000 distinct CDR3 sequences listed, approximately 57% are singletons. On this clonotype itself: Its specificity is unknown.

The sequencing input was CD4+ T cells from blood, cultured in vitro. This TCR derives from a human donor who had recovered from COVID-19. J is TRBJ1-2 and V is TRBV7-3; D might be TRBD1 (5 bases). CDR3 in DNA: TGTGCCAGCAGCTCGGGGACCGGAGGGGTCTATGGCTACACCTTC. It specifies CASSSGTGGVYGYTF.